The present entry profiles one TCR beta chain with its context. Using immunoSEQ multiplex PCR, the repertoire was profiled, and TCRdb retains in-frame clones only, with some absent. The table has hundreds of thousands of clones, about 90% seen once. This record comes from a study of shared T cell receptors in the human thymus. The CDR3 contains 19 residues. The V and J ends lost 4 bases and 3 bases, in that order; junction bases with no gene match: 15. The germline gives CDR1 SGHRS, CDR2 YFSETQ. These records were also assigned to another study, of human thymus T cells. As that study records: Resections were taken during corrective heart surgery, and the thymus tissue came from these. Repertoires from thymus and blood appeared to show biased V and J gene usage. There were highly overlapping thymic repertoires among unrelated individuals, as related research reported.

The gene calls are TRBV5-1 and TRBJ2-1; 11 bases line up with TRBD2. The TCR comes from a boy younger than two with a congenital heart defect. Sequences were obtained from thymocytes. DNA for the CDR3: TGCGCCAGCAGCCCAAGGACTAGCGGGTCCGTCCAAAACTACAATGAGCAGTTCTTC. Translated: CASSPRTSGSVQNYNEQFF.